This is a list of T cell receptor beta chains from one sample in a study of shared clonotypes between healthy human individuals. Method: immunoSEQ multiplex PCR; TCRdb's copy keeps in-frame clones and lacks some. The top ten clones hold approximately 1.5% of a sample with some 1 million clones, more than 60% of them seen once. What was sequenced was memory CD4+ T cells sorted from blood. Source of these receptors: a man aged 18 to 35 in good health. CDR3s leave out the opening cysteine and the closing phenylalanine or tryptophan.

>TRBV7-2|TRBJ1-5
ASSGWTGGDSNQPQH
>TRBV6-6|TRBJ2-7
ASIPTSGLNEQY
>TRBV29-1|TRBJ1-1
SVEGSGGNTEAF
>TRBV28|TRBJ1-4
ASMSGGTNEKLF
>TRBV25-1|TRBJ1-6
ASSEGGNSPLH
>TRBV4-1|TRBJ2-7
ASSQLVGLLSSYEQY
>TRBV4-1|TRBJ2-2
ASSLRQGSDTGELF
>TRBV10-3|TRBJ2-2
AISREWNTGELF
>TRBV28|TRBJ1-2
ASSLAFQGFYGYT
>TRBV27|TRBJ2-7
ASSPTWTGPYEQY
>TRBV4-2|TRBJ2-5
ASSQGTGRDETQY
>TRBV9|TRBJ2-1
ASSVISGSNEQF
>TRBV5-4|TRBJ1-4
ASSSPQTPLGV
>TRBV9|TRBJ2-1
ASSVGLLGYNEQF
>TRBV6-6|TRBJ1-4
ASKRDRGDEKLF
>TRBV13|TRBJ1-6
ASSQSHFYNSPLH
>TRBV10-1|TRBJ1-3
ASSEGNTIY
>TRBV28|TRBJ1-5
ASNALTSNQPQH
>TRBV5-6|TRBJ1-4
ASSLVGRVNEKLF
>TRBV7-9|TRBJ2-3
ASSSGGGRSTDTQY
>TRBV12-5|TRBJ1-1
ASGLCNEKVPEAF
>TRBV5-1|TRBJ2-7
ASSPSAGGTGYEQY
>TRBV2|TRBJ1-1
ASRVDRYTEAF
>TRBV4-1|TRBJ2-1
ASSHGRGLAGVPSEQF
>TRBV5-1|TRBJ2-7
ASSLSLAGREQY
>TRBV5-1|TRBJ2-5
ASSADRGGRETQY
>TRBV10-3|TRBJ2-3
AISESRGQGGADTQY
>TRBV4-1|TRBJ2-5
ASSLLPPLAGRGETQY
>TRBV5-1|TRBJ2-5
ASSSRVPQETQY
>TRBV7-8|TRBJ1-5
ASSLDLNQPQH
>TRBV7-9|TRBJ2-7
ASSLVPATYEQY
>TRBV5-1|TRBJ1-2
ASSPETGGGGYGYT
>TRBV13|TRBJ2-5
ASSPRGRGQETQY
>TRBV7-8|TRBJ2-3
ASSSSQRSTDTQY
>TRBV25-1|TRBJ2-4
ASSSTGVGVTKNIQY
>TRBV7-2|TRBJ1-4
ASSLVGRSNEKLF
>TRBV5-1|TRBJ2-3
ASNAGTGLLDTQY